These T cell receptor beta chains were read from a single sample in a study of cytotoxic CD8 clonotypes in ibrutinib-treated CLL. Measured with immunoSEQ multiplex PCR; TCRdb has only the in-frame clones, and not every one. This sample yields about 70,000 clones, of which 90% are seen a single time; 3.1% belongs to the top ten. Specimen: PBMCs, collected after 12 months of ibrutinib treatment. Every receptor here comes from a human donor with chronic lymphocytic leukemia. CDR3s include the opening cysteine and the closing phenylalanine or tryptophan. D genes are given only for firm matches. Clone size is shown for a subset of rows, as once, few, many or a class of expanded clone.

DNA,CDR3,D,length,V,J,size
TGTGCCAGCAGCTTAGCCCCGGTGCCTCAAGAGACCCAGTACTTC,CASSLAPVPQETQYF,.,15,TRBV13,TRBJ2-5,.
TGTGCCAGCAGCTTAGGGGGCAGGGGTATAGCGGGAGGTATCAGCGAGCAGTACTTC,CASSLGGRGIAGGISEQYF,TRBD2,19,TRBV7-6,TRBJ2-7,.
TGTGCCAGCAGTTACTTTCCGGAGTCTGACTATGGCTACACCTTC,CASSYFPESDYGYTF,.,15,TRBV6-5,TRBJ1-2,.
TGTGCCTGGAGTCGACTAGCGGTTTACACAGATACGCAGTATTTT,CAWSRLAVYTDTQYF,TRBD2,15,TRBV30,TRBJ2-3,.
TGTGCCAGCAGCTTAGGGTCCTACAATGAGCAGTTCTTC,CASSLGSYNEQFF,.,13,TRBV7-9,TRBJ2-1,.
TGTGCCAGCGGGGACCAGCCCCAGCATTTT,CASGDQPQHF,.,10,TRBV28,TRBJ1-5,once
TGCGCCAGCAGCTCACAGGGGAGGAACGGGGAGCTGTTTTTT,CASSSQGRNGELFF,.,14,TRBV5-1,TRBJ2-2,.
TGTGCCAGCCGACCGGACAGGGCCTACACTGAAGCTTTCTTT,CASRPDRAYTEAFF,TRBD1,14,TRBV6-5,TRBJ1-1,.
TGTGCCAGCAGCTTAATAGCGGGAGACACCGGGGAGCTGTTTTTT,CASSLIAGDTGELFF,TRBD2,15,TRBV7-8,TRBJ2-2,once
TGTGCCAGCAGCGTAGGTGGGAAAACTGAAGCTTTCTTT,CASSVGGKTEAFF,.,13,TRBV9,TRBJ1-1,.
TGTGCCAGCAGTCTACCTACCTACGAGCAGTACTTC,CASSLPTYEQYF,.,12,TRBV28,TRBJ2-7,.
TGCAGCGCCCAGGGGTGGCTAGCGGGAGGCCCTGTGTCCTATGAGCAGTACTTC,CSAQGWLAGGPVSYEQYF,TRBD2,18,TRBV29-1,TRBJ2-7,.
TGTGCCATCAGTGAGAGGACTAGCGGAGCCTACAATGAGCAGTTCTTC,CAISERTSGAYNEQFF,TRBD2,16,TRBV10-3,TRBJ2-1,.
TGCGCCAGCAGCCAGGAGCCTTATTCCGGGGAGCTGTTTTTT,CASSQEPYSGELFF,.,14,TRBV4-3,TRBJ2-2,.
TGTGCCTCCGGACAGGGTGTTGGAAACACCATATATTTT,CASGQGVGNTIYF,TRBD1,13,TRBV30,TRBJ1-3,.
TGTGCCAGCAGCTTAACCTCAGGGTATGGCTACACCTTC,CASSLTSGYGYTF,.,13,TRBV7-3,TRBJ1-2,.
TGTGCCATCAGCTATGACTCCTACGAGCAGTACTTC,CAISYDSYEQYF,.,12,TRBV10-3,TRBJ2-7,once
TGTGCCAGCAGCCCGCAGGGGACTAGCTCCGATACGCAGTATTTT,CASSPQGTSSDTQYF,TRBD2,15,TRBV7-2,TRBJ2-3,.
TGCGCCAGCAGTGAGTCTGGACTAGCGGGGGCCTACGAGCAGTACTTC,CASSESGLAGAYEQYF,TRBD2,16,TRBV10-2,TRBJ2-7,.
TGTGCCAGCAGTGAACGGGGCAGTAGCAATCAGCCCCAGCATTTT,CASSERGSSNQPQHF,.,15,TRBV6-1,TRBJ1-5,.
TGCAGCGTTGTCGGGGGGCGAGGTAGCAATCAGCCCCAGCATTTT,CSVVGGRGSNQPQHF,.,15,TRBV29-1,TRBJ1-5,.
TGTGCCAGCGATATCCCGGGACCCGGTGGTGGCTACACCTTC,CASDIPGPGGGYTF,.,14,TRBV2,TRBJ1-2,.
TGTGCCAGCAGGGGGTGGGCAGGGGATAATCAGCCCCAGCATTTT,CASRGWAGDNQPQHF,.,15,TRBV7-2,TRBJ1-5,few
TGTGCCAGCAGTTTAACTCTCGGGGGACAGAAGTATGGCTACACCTTC,CASSLTLGGQKYGYTF,TRBD1,16,TRBV28,TRBJ1-2,.
TGTGCCAGTGCTTTCTCAGATACGCAGTATTTT,CASAFSDTQYF,.,11,TRBV19,TRBJ2-3,.
TGTGCCAGCCGATACGGGTGGACAGCGAATGAAAAACTGTTTTTT,CASRYGWTANEKLFF,.,15,TRBV19,TRBJ1-4,.
TGTGCCTGGGGGTGGTTATATGGGGCCGGGATTGGTGAAAAACTGTTTTTT,CAWGWLYGAGIGEKLFF,.,17,TRBV30,TRBJ1-4,.
TGCGCCAGCAGCCAAGACAGGGGGCGGGGAATTAATCAGCCCCAGCATTTT,CASSQDRGRGINQPQHF,TRBD1,17,TRBV4-1,TRBJ1-5,few
TGTGCCAGCAGTGAAGCGACCGGACAGACCGCAACTAATGAAAAACTGTTTTTT,CASSEATGQTATNEKLFF,.,18,TRBV6-1,TRBJ1-4,once
TGTGCCAGCAGATTCTTGGGGGGCAAGGACTATGGCTACACCTTC,CASRFLGGKDYGYTF,.,15,TRBV4-2,TRBJ1-2,.
TGTGCCAGCAGCTTAGCGGGAGGGACCTACGAGCAGTACTTC,CASSLAGGTYEQYF,TRBD2,14,TRBV7-2,TRBJ2-7,.
TGCGCCAGCAGCTTAGTCCAGGGCTCTGGAAACACCATATATTTT,CASSLVQGSGNTIYF,.,15,TRBV5-1,TRBJ1-3,.
TGTGCCAGCACTTTAGGTGGGGGAGGTTACACCGGGGAGCTGTTTTTT,CASTLGGGGYTGELFF,.,16,TRBV9,TRBJ2-2,.
TGTGCCAGTAGTATAAACCGGCAAGAGACCCAGTACTTC,CASSINRQETQYF,.,13,TRBV19,TRBJ2-5,.
TGTGCCAGCAGTGCACGGAGCAACACAGATACGCAGTATTTT,CASSARSNTDTQYF,.,14,TRBV2,TRBJ2-3,.
TGTGCCAGCAGTTACTCAGCAGGGTATACTGAAGCTTTCTTT,CASSYSAGYTEAFF,.,14,TRBV6-5,TRBJ1-1,.
TGTGCCAGTAGTACCTCCGGGACAGTAAAAGAGACCCAGTACTTC,CASSTSGTVKETQYF,TRBD1,15,TRBV19,TRBJ2-5,.
TGTGCCAGCAGCTTGGCGTCACAGGGGGCAAAAAACTATGGCTACACCTTC,CASSLASQGAKNYGYTF,TRBD1,17,TRBV5-5,TRBJ1-2,large
TGTGCCAGCAGCGAGGGACGTGAGAGCTATGGCTACACCTTC,CASSEGRESYGYTF,.,14,TRBV7-1,TRBJ1-2,.
TGCGCCAGCAGCCCCGCCCGACCGACGCCTGGCGAGCAGTACTTC,CASSPARPTPGEQYF,.,15,TRBV5-1,TRBJ2-7,.
TGTGCCAGCAGAGACAGGGGGCGGGAGACCCAGTACTTC,CASRDRGRETQYF,TRBD1,13,TRBV27,TRBJ2-5,.
TGTGCCAGCAGCCCTCGGACAGATACGCAGTATTTT,CASSPRTDTQYF,.,12,TRBV6-5,TRBJ2-3,.
TGTGCCAGCAGCCGGGGACAAGTCGGAGAAAAACTGTTTTTT,CASSRGQVGEKLFF,.,14,TRBV7-2,TRBJ1-4,.
TGTGCCAGTAGTATAATAGGACAGGGTAATCAGCCCCAGCATTTT,CASSIIGQGNQPQHF,TRBD1,15,TRBV19,TRBJ1-5,.
TGTGCCAGCAGTGAAGGGTTTCAGCCCCAGCATTTT,CASSEGFQPQHF,.,12,TRBV6-1,TRBJ1-5,.
TGTGCCAGCTCCTCAGCGGGAGGTTATAACAATGAGCAGTTCTTC,CASSSAGGYNNEQFF,TRBD2,15,TRBV6-1,TRBJ2-1,few
TGCGCCAGCAGCCAAGATAGGGGCGGGAGCTCCTACAATGAGCAGTTCTTC,CASSQDRGGSSYNEQFF,TRBD2,17,TRBV4-1,TRBJ2-1,.
TGTGCCAGCAGCGATAATTACGGGACACCCTATGGCTACACCTTC,CASSDNYGTPYGYTF,.,15,TRBV7-3,TRBJ1-2,.
TGTGCCTGTAAACCAACCTATAGAAACACCATATATTTT,CACKPTYRNTIYF,.,13,TRBV30,TRBJ1-3,.
TGCGCCAGCAGTCAACCCCATCCGAATCAGCCCCAGCATTTT,CASSQPHPNQPQHF,.,14,TRBV23-1,TRBJ1-5,once
TGTGCCAGCAGCATGGGGACTAGCGGACAAGAGACCCAGTACTTC,CASSMGTSGQETQYF,TRBD2,15,TRBV7-3,TRBJ2-5,.
TGTGCCAGCAGCGTAGAACAGGGGGTGACCGCGAATGAAGCTTTCTTT,CASSVEQGVTANEAFF,TRBD1,16,TRBV9,TRBJ1-1,.
TGTGCCAGCAGCTTAACCTTGGAGGGTAGGACTGAAGCTTTCTTT,CASSLTLEGRTEAFF,.,15,TRBV7-3,TRBJ1-1,.
TGTGCCAGCAGCAGGGGTTATGAAGCTTTCTTT,CASSRGYEAFF,.,11,TRBV11-3,TRBJ1-1,.
TGTGCCAGCAGTGGGACCCGCGGTGGCGGAAGCAATCAGCCCCAGCATTTT,CASSGTRGGGSNQPQHF,.,17,TRBV6-1,TRBJ1-5,.
TGCGCCAGCAGCCCGGGACAGTTTAACCAGCCCCAGCATTTT,CASSPGQFNQPQHF,TRBD1,14,TRBV4-1,TRBJ1-5,.
TGTGCCAGGTCCGGGGGGGGTGAGCAGTTCTTC,CARSGGGEQFF,TRBD2,11,TRBV2,TRBJ2-1,once
TGTGCCAGTAGCCCCCGGGCAGGGGACACAGATACGCAGTATTTT,CASSPRAGDTDTQYF,.,15,TRBV19,TRBJ2-3,.
TGCGCCAGCAGCTTGGTCGGGGGGCTTGGGAATCAGCCCCAGCATTTT,CASSLVGGLGNQPQHF,.,16,TRBV5-1,TRBJ1-5,.
TGTGCCTGGAGCCCAGGGGGCGCGAGTGGGGCCAACGTCCTGACTTTC,CAWSPGGASGANVLTF,TRBD1,16,TRBV30,TRBJ2-6,large